The 24 T cell receptor beta chains below all came from one sample that was sequenced in a study of blood T cell repertoires in COVID-19. The assay was immunoSEQ multiplex PCR, and TCRdb's table has in-frame clones only and misses some. Of approximately 150,000 clones detected, roughly 90% appear once; the ten largest clones hold around 0.91%. Sequenced material: peripheral blood. These receptors all stem from a woman aged 50 to 60 with acute or convalescent COVID-19.

The chain carries TRBV25-1 and TRBJ2-2; 9 positions agree with TRBD2. Germline-derived CDR1 and CDR2 are MGHDK and SYGVNS. V shed 8 bases, J shed 6 bases, and the junction held 4 bases outside the gene matches. CDR3 length equals 13 residues. CDR3 nucleotide sequence: TGTGCCAGCCTAGCGGGATGGCCCGGGGAGCTGTTTTTT. Encoded protein: CASLAGWPGELFF.

The chain carries TRBV5-1 and TRBJ2-3; 9 positions agree with TRBD2. CDR3 length: 16 amino acids. V was clipped by 3 bases and J by 3 bases; unmatched bases: 8. CDR1 is SGHRS, CDR2 YFSETQ, per germline. In DNA, the CDR3 is TGCGCCAGCAGCTATACTGCGGGGGGGCCGACAGATACGCAGTATTTT. This gives the protein CASSYTAGGPTDTQYF. The variable domain in full, completed from reference TRBV5-1 and TRBJ2-3, reads KAGVTQTPRYLIKTRGQQVTLSCSPISGHRSVSWYQQTPGQGLQFLFEYFSETQRNKGNFPGRFSGRQFSNSRSEMNVSTLELGDSALYLCASSYTAGGPTDTQYFGPGTRLTVL.

V usage is TRBV19 and J usage is TRBJ2-2; TRBD2 is a possible D gene (5 bases). The CDR3 has 18 residues. The germline V and J ends were trimmed by 5 bases and 5 bases, with 24 bases remaining between them. From germline, CDR1 is LNHDA and CDR2 SQIVND (reference sequence). The CDR3 DNA reads TGTGCCAGTAGTTCTAGGATAGACCGCAGCCGAGGGACCGGGGAGCTGTTTTTT. Its protein is CASSSRIDRSRGTGELFF. Full variable domain (outside the CDR3, taken from reference TRBV19 and TRBJ2-2): DGGITQSPKYLFRKEGQNVTLSCEQNLNHDAMYWYRQDPGQGLRLIYYSQIVNDFQKGDIAEGYSVSREKKESFPLTVTSAQKNPTAFYLCASSSRIDRSRGTGELFFGEGSRLTVL.

This clone was observed a handful of times. CDR3 nucleotide sequence: TGTGCCTGGAGCCCCTCACAGACCATATATTTT. It specifies CAWSPSQTIYF. The chain recombines TRBV30 with TRBJ1-3; D call uncertain. With 3 bases removed from V and 10 bases from J, the gap between germline ends came to 10 bases. The CDR3 has 11 residues. Germline CDR1 GTSNPN, CDR2 SVGIG (reference sequence).

The genes are TRBV4-1 and TRBJ2-1; 8 nucleotides agree with TRBD2. With V trimmed by 1 base and J by 4 bases, 21 bases remained unmatched. Germline V lookup: CDR1 MGHRA, CDR2 YSYEKL. The length of the CDR3 is 21 residues. CDR3 amino acids: CASSQVSPSGGELTLYNEQFF. The DNA for the CDR3 is TGCGCCAGCAGCCAAGTCTCCCCAAGCGGGGGTGAACTGACCTTATACAATGAGCAGTTCTTC.

The chain has TRBV6-6 and TRBJ1-3; TRBD1 agrees at 9 bases. CDR3 size: 15 residues. CDR1 is MNHNY, CDR2 SVGAGI, per germline (reference sequence). The V gene end was trimmed by 6 bases and the J gene end by 5 bases; junction bases not matched to a gene: 8. The CDR3 DNA follows: TGTGCCAGCAGCCGAACCACAGGGGGCCGAAACACCATATATTTT. This encodes CASSRTTGGRNTIYF.

The chain employs TRBV4-2 and TRBJ2-1; TRBD1 is a possible D gene (5 bases). V was clipped by 0 bases and J by 5 bases, with 11 bases between them. The CDR3 spans 15 residues. Germline V gene data show CDR1 as LGHNA and CDR2 as YNFKEQ. CDR3 nucleotides: TGTGCCAGCAGCCAAGAAGGGCCAGGGCACAATGAGCAGTTCTTC. The encoded protein is CASSQEGPGHNEQFF.

This chain connects TRBV5-1 to TRBJ2-1, with TRBD2 matching 8 bases. This CDR3 is built from 15 residues. V was clipped by 2 bases and J by 6 bases; unmatched bases: 7. Germline loops: CDR1 SGHRS, CDR2 YFSETQ. The CDR3 nucleotides are TGCGCCAGCAGCTTAGCGGGGGAGACTTTCAATGAGCAGTTCTTC. Amino acid sequence: CASSLAGETFNEQFF.

V is TRBV9 and J is TRBJ2-5; 8 positions agree with TRBD2. Unmatched junction bases numbered 3, after V lost 3 bases and J lost 2 bases. Germline V gene sequence: CDR1 SGDLS, CDR2 YYNGEE. The CDR3 loop spans 14 amino acids. As DNA, the CDR3 is TGTGCCAGCAGCGCACTAGCGGAACAAGAGACCCAGTACTTC. Protein sequence: CASSALAEQETQYF.

The genes are TRBV6-5 and TRBJ2-5; D might be TRBD2 (6 bases). V was cut by 6 bases and J by 3 bases, with 14 bases left in between. Germline loops: CDR1 MNHEY, CDR2 SVGAGI. This CDR3 has 14 residues. This CDR3 reads CASSLGGREETQYF. As DNA, the CDR3 is TGTGCCAGCAGCCTCGGGGGAAGGGAAGAGACCCAGTACTTC.

This chain uses TRBV7-9 with TRBJ2-7; TRBD2 matches 9 bases. Germline lookup yields CDR1 SEHNR and CDR2 FQNEAQ (reference sequence). CDR3 length equals 13 residues. V gave up 6 bases and J gave up 3 bases; unmatched junction bases: 3. CDR3: CASSSGSIYEQYF. DNA for the CDR3: TGTGCCAGCAGTAGCGGGAGTATCTACGAGCAGTACTTC.

V is TRBV12-3 or TRBV12-4 and J is TRBJ1-4; maybe TRBD1 (6 bases). The V end lost 7 bases, the J end lost 6 bases, and 12 bases lay between the germline ends. This CDR3 spans 13 amino acids. CDR3: CASKLGGDEKLFF. Written as DNA, the CDR3 is TGTGCCAGCAAACTAGGGGGTGATGAAAAACTGTTTTTT.

The chain carries TRBV19 and TRBJ1-5; D call uncertain. V lost 7 bases and J 4 bases, leaving 14 bases between the germline ends. The germline gives CDR1 LNHDA, CDR2 SQIVND (reference sequence). The CDR3 consists of 14 residues. CDR3 coding DNA: TGTGCCAGTATCCGACAAGGCAGTAATCAGCCCCAGCATTTT. Translated, it gives CASIRQGSNQPQHF.

The gene calls are TRBV19 and TRBJ2-6; 8 bases are a match to TRBD1. The CDR3 runs to 18 residues. Germline V gives CDR1 LNHDA, CDR2 SQIVND (reference sequence). V was clipped by 3 bases and J by 0 bases; unmatched bases: 7. In DNA form, the CDR3 reads TGTGCCAGTAGTATGGAGAGGGACAGGAGCTCTGGGGCCAACGTCCTGACTTTC. Amino acid sequence: CASSMERDRSSGANVLTF.

The chain recombines TRBV10-2 with TRBJ2-1; 9 bases fit TRBD2. CDR1 WSHSY and CDR2 SAAADI come from the germline V gene. The length of the CDR3 is 15 residues. The V gene end was trimmed by 1 base and the J gene end by 6 bases; junction bases not matched to a gene: 4. The CDR3 loop reads CASSELAGDSNEQFF. The CDR3 bases are TGCGCCAGCAGTGAGTTAGCGGGAGACTCCAATGAGCAGTTCTTC.

The chain recombines TRBV27 with TRBJ2-2, with 7 nucleotides matching TRBD1. Germline trimming cut 5 bases from V and 6 bases from J; bases unmatched to any gene: 9. Per germline, CDR1 MNHEY and CDR2 SMNVEV (reference sequence). The CDR3 consists of 15 residues. CDR3 nucleotides: TGTGCCAGCAGTAGATTCCGGACAGGAGCCGGGGAGCTGTTTTTT. Its translation: CASSRFRTGAGELFF.

The gene calls are TRBV30 and TRBJ2-1; 11 nucleotides match TRBD2. Unmatched junction bases numbered 4, after V lost 5 bases and J lost 4 bases. Germline CDR1 and CDR2: GTSNPN and SVGIG (reference sequence). This CDR3 is 14 amino acids long. CDR3 bases: TGTGCCTGGGGGACTAGCGGAGGGTACAATGAGCAGTTCTTC. Its protein product is CAWGTSGGYNEQFF. The full variable domain, rest sourced from reference TRBV30 and TRBJ2-1, is SQTIHQWPATLVQPVGSPLSLECTVEGTSNPNLYWYRQAAGRGLQLLFYSVGIGQISSEVPQNLSASRPQDRQFILSSKKLLLSDSGFYLCAWGTSGGYNEQFFGPGTRLTVL.

V gene TRBV2 combines with J gene TRBJ1-5, with D perhaps TRBD1 (5 bases). The CDR3 spans 15 residues. CDR1 and CDR2 (germline): SNHLY, FYNNEI. The V gene lost 1 base and the J gene lost 5 bases, with 12 bases spanning the gap. As DNA, the CDR3 is TGTGCCAGCAGTGAAGATAGGGGTCTCTATCAGCCCCAGCATTTT. Protein product: CASSEDRGLYQPQHF.

The J gene is TRBJ2-7, the V gene TRBV7-3; TRBD2 matches 7 bases. Germline-derived CDR1 and CDR2 are SGHTA and FQGTGA. With 4 bases clipped from V and 6 bases from J, the junction kept 9 bases outside the gene matches. The CDR3 is 14 amino acids. CDR3 sequence: CASSSSAGDAEQYF. In DNA, the CDR3 is TGTGCCAGCAGCTCGTCGGCGGGGGATGCCGAGCAGTACTTC.

The chain carries TRBV7-8 and TRBJ2-7; tentative D call: TRBD2 (5 bases). The ends were cut back, 1 base at V and 6 bases at J, with 16 bases in the middle. This CDR3 region has 15 residues. Germline V gene lookup returns CDR1 SGHVS and CDR2 FQNEAQ. The CDR3 loop reads CASSLVRGSYGEQYF. The CDR3 DNA reads as TGTGCCAGCAGCTTAGTTCGGGGATCTTACGGCGAGCAGTACTTC. Full variable domain (remainder filled in from reference TRBV7-8 and TRBJ2-7): GAGVSQSPRYKVAKRGQDVALRCDPISGHVSLFWYQQALGQGPEFLTYFQNEAQLDKSGLPSDRFFAERPEGSVSTLKIQRTQQEDSAVYLCASSLVRGSYGEQYFGPGTRLTVT.

The rearrangement uses TRBV11-3 and TRBJ2-1; 10 bases align to TRBD1. Germline CDR1 reads SGHNT; CDR2 reads YENEEA. V lost 5 bases and J lost 5; bases outside the gene matches: 6. CDR3 size: 15 residues. This chain's CDR3 is CASSQGTGADNEQFF. The CDR3 nucleotides read TGTGCCAGCAGCCAAGGGACAGGGGCGGACAATGAGCAGTTCTTC. Supplemented by reference TRBV11-3 and TRBJ2-1, the full variable domain reads EAGVVQSPRYKIIEKKQPVAFWCNPISGHNTLYWYLQNLGQGPELLIRYENEEAVDDSQLPKDRFSAERLKGVDSTLKIQPAELGDSAVYLCASSQGTGADNEQFFGPGTRLTVL.

The DNA of the CDR3 is TGTGCCTGGAGGCAGGTCTTTAGTGAAAAACTGTTTTTT. As protein: CAWRQVFSEKLFF. The chain combines TRBV30 with TRBJ1-4; D is unresolved. CDR3 length: 13 amino acids. Germline V gene data show CDR1 as GTSNPN and CDR2 as SVGIG (reference sequence). Between the trimmed V and J ends, which lost 3 bases and 7 bases, there was a span of 12 bases.

V usage is TRBV11-1 and J usage is TRBJ1-2; TRBD1 matches at 9 bases. The CDR3 is 14 residues long. V was clipped by 3 bases and J by 8 bases; unmatched bases: 7. CDR1 is SGHAT, CDR2 FQDESV, per germline (reference sequence). The CDR3 protein is CASSFTGTGKGYTF. The CDR3 region has the DNA TGTGCCAGCAGCTTTACCGGGACAGGGAAGGGCTACACCTTC. Variable domain in full (rest from reference TRBV11-1 and TRBJ1-2): EAEVAQSPRYKITEKSQAVAFWCDPISGHATLYWYRQILGQGPELLVQFQDESVVDDSQLPKDRFSAERLKGVDSTLKIQPAELGDSAMYLCASSFTGTGKGYTFGSGTRLTVV.

The gene calls are TRBV10-1 and TRBJ1-4; possible D gene TRBD1, 6 bases. Germline loops: CDR1 WNHNN, CDR2 SYGVQD (reference sequence). V lost 6 bases, J lost 0 bases, and 23 bases lay in between. The CDR3 is 19 residues long. CDR3 sequence: CASRGGHTDCKATNEKLFF. The CDR3 nucleotides read TGCGCCAGCAGAGGGGGACATACGGATTGCAAAGCAACTAATGAAAAACTGTTTTTT.